This TCR beta chain was recovered during a study of blood T cell repertoires in COVID-19. Overall study context: Italy, Spain and the United States were the sources of the convalescent and acute COVID-19 samples. T cells, B-cell-depleted T cells, or PBMCs provided the cDNA or gDNA that served as material.

Original processing notes: Estimation of nucleated cell counts was performed using reference gene primer amplification. Only in-frame clones appear in the TCRdb table, and some are missing; sequencing was by immunoSEQ multiplex PCR. From that table come the V and J calls and clone size; the DNA was used to work out D and trimming. The sample lists roughly 270,000 clones, roughly 87% occurring once. The CDR3 extends over 10 amino acids. The V gene's germline CDR1 is LGHNT and CDR2 FRNRAP. The germline V and J ends were trimmed by 6 bases and 7 bases, with 7 bases remaining between them. The chain uses TRBV12-5 and TRBJ2-7, with D hard to call. Sequenced: peripheral blood. This TCR was sampled from a man in his late teens or twenties with active or convalescent COVID-19. Here the CDR3 reads CASGSREQYF. The CDR3 DNA reads as TGTGCTAGTGGGTCGCGGGAGCAGTACTTC.